What follows are 28 T cell receptor beta chains derived from one specimen sequenced in a study of T-cell reconstitution after alpha-beta-depleted transplantation in children. The antigens these receptors bind are not known. Points from the study as a whole: Counts and diversity of T cells one year after transplant came mostly from newly produced T cells.

Researchers prepared the TCRbeta library using unique molecular identifiers, the study reports. MiXCR, applied by TCRdb to the PCR reads, yields one record per CDR3 protein. Here the sample spans around 270,000 distinct CDR3 sequences, 7.5% to 9% being singletons. The specimen comprised peripheral blood, sampled 360 days after TCRalphabeta/CD19-depleted stem cell transplant. These receptor sequences come from a female patient aged 2-9 years who had a stem cell transplant for Fanconi anemia, so the T cells may come from the graft donor.

The rearrangement links TRBV5-6 to TRBJ2-7; D call uncertain. V lost 1 base and J lost 3, with 8 bases in between. There are 13 residues in the CDR3. Germline lookup yields CDR1 SGHDT and CDR2 YYEEEE. The CDR3, as DNA: TGTGCCAGCAGCTTGTGGGCCTACTACGAGCAGTACTTC. This translates into CASSLWAYYEQYF.

This clonotype was detected many times. V is TRBV5-4 and J is TRBJ2-2; 11 nucleotides line up with TRBD1. The CDR3 consists of 18 residues. The trim removed 0 bases at V and 3 bases at J, leaving 7 bases unmatched. Germline values: CDR1 SGHNT, CDR2 YYREEE (reference sequence). The DNA for the CDR3 is TGTGCCAGCAGCTTGGAGGACAGGGGGCGCCGGTACACCGGGGAGCTGTTTTTT. Encoded protein: CASSLEDRGRRYTGELFF.

Ten or more counts support this clonotype. DNA of the CDR3: TGTGCCAGCAGCTCTCTAGCGGGGAGAACCTACGAGCAGTACTTC. It translates to CASSSLAGRTYEQYF. The chain links TRBV3-1 to TRBJ2-7; TRBD2 agrees at 9 bases. The ends lost 5 bases at V and 2 bases at J; junction bases unmatched: 7. The germline V gene encodes CDR1 LGHDT and CDR2 YNNKEL (reference sequence). The CDR3 is made up of 15 amino acids.

This clonotype was observed many times. The V and J genes are TRBV24-1 and TRBJ2-3; 7 bases are a match to TRBD1. The CDR3 extends over 17 amino acids. The junction had 18 bases not matched to a gene; V was cut back by 9 bases and J by 4 bases. The germline CDR1 and CDR2 sequences are KGHDR and SFDVKD. The CDR3 region is CATQGGRGRLWADTQYF. The CDR3 DNA follows: TGTGCCACCCAAGGGGGCAGGGGTCGATTGTGGGCAGATACGCAGTATTTT.

V gene TRBV27 combines with J gene TRBJ2-2, with TRBD2 matching over 9 bases. Germline CDR1 MNHEY, CDR2 SMNVEV (reference sequence). This CDR3 has 20 amino acids. Trimming removed 0 bases from V and 6 bases from J; junction bases left unmatched: 17. The CDR3 nucleotides are TGTGCCAGCAGTTTATCACTTGTTCTTAGCGGGAGTTTGATATCCGGGGAGCTGTTTTTT. Translating gives CASSLSLVLSGSLISGELFF.

This clonotype was seen a handful of times. This chain joins TRBV7-2 and TRBJ2-2; D remains ambiguous. Germline V gene lookup returns CDR1 SGHTA and CDR2 FQGNSA. Trimming left V 3 bases short and J 6 bases short, with 8 bases between. The CDR3 runs to 13 residues. As DNA, the CDR3 is TGTGCCAGCAGCTTTTACGGGTCCGGGGAGCTGTTTTTT. Translating it yields CASSFYGSGELFF. Full variable domain (outside the CDR3, taken from reference TRBV7-2 and TRBJ2-2): GAGVSQSPSNKVTEKGKDVELRCDPISGHTALYWYRQSLGQGLEFLIYFQGNSAPDKSGLPSDRFSAERTGGSVSTLTIQRTQQEDSAVYLCASSFYGSGELFFGEGSRLTVL.

This clonotype was seen at least ten times. This chain connects TRBV6-5 to TRBJ1-1; no firm D call. Per germline, CDR1 MNHEY and CDR2 SVGAGI. V lost 2 bases and J 7 bases, leaving 8 bases between the germline ends. This CDR3 is built from 12 residues. The CDR3: CASSYRGFEAFF. In DNA, the CDR3 is TGTGCCAGCAGTTACAGAGGGTTTGAAGCTTTCTTT.

This clonotype was counted a few times. The J gene is TRBJ1-4, the V gene TRBV5-1, with D uncertain. Per the germline V gene, CDR1 is SGHRS and CDR2 is YFSETQ. This CDR3 has 15 residues. V lost 2 bases and J lost 7, with 15 bases in between. The CDR3 here is CASSLSASGSEKLFF. DNA for the CDR3: TGCGCCAGCAGCTTAAGCGCCTCCGGGAGTGAAAAACTGTTTTTT.

This clonotype has a count of ten or more. The gene calls are TRBV28 and TRBJ2-5; D perhaps matches TRBD1 (5 bases). V lost 3 bases and J lost 3, with 8 bases in between. CDR3 length equals 13 residues. Germline CDR1 reads MDHEN; CDR2 reads SYDVKM. In DNA, the CDR3 is TGTGCCAGCAGTTTTCGACAGAAAGAGACCCAGTACTTC. It yields the protein CASSFRQKETQYF.

There are many counts of this clonotype. V usage is TRBV5-1 and J usage is TRBJ1-1; D possibly corresponds to TRBD1 (5 bases). The germline gives CDR1 SGHRS, CDR2 YFSETQ. With 3 bases removed from V and 1 base from J, the gap between germline ends came to 22 bases. The CDR3 totals 18 residues. The CDR3 here is CASSSLPRDPPENTEAFF. Here the CDR3 DNA reads TGCGCCAGCAGCTCCCTACCGCGGGACCCCCCGGAGAACACTGAAGCTTTCTTT.

This clonotype was seen repeatedly, ten times or more. J is TRBJ1-1 and V is TRBV6-5, with 8 bases that match TRBD1. This CDR3 comprises 13 residues. Trimming took 8 bases from V and 8 from J; bases not matched to a gene: 10. Germline V gene data show CDR1 as MNHEY and CDR2 as SVGAGI. The CDR3 sequence: CASDRGSTDEAFF. The CDR3 DNA is TGTGCCAGCGACAGGGGATCCACGGACGAAGCTTTCTTT.

This clonotype turned up a few times. The rearrangement links TRBV5-1 to TRBJ2-2; 7 nucleotides align to TRBD1. V shed 2 bases and J 0 bases; nucleotides not matched to a gene: 4. CDR3 length equals 16 residues. Germline V gives CDR1 SGHRS, CDR2 YFSETQ. The CDR3 protein is CASSLTQGANTGELFF. The DNA of the CDR3 is TGCGCCAGCAGCTTAACTCAGGGGGCGAACACCGGGGAGCTGTTTTTT.

This clonotype was counted at least ten times. The chain recombines TRBV5-1 with TRBJ2-1; no clear D. Germline V gene data show CDR1 as SGHRS and CDR2 as YFSETQ. Trimming pared 3 bases from V and 6 bases from J, leaving 7 bases between. This CDR3 comprises 12 residues. The CDR3 region has the DNA TGCGCCAGCAGCTCACTACGCAATGAGCAGTTCTTC. Protein sequence: CASSSLRNEQFF.

This clonotype was observed at least ten times. The chain uses TRBV7-7 and TRBJ2-1, with TRBD1 as a possible D gene (5 bases). This CDR3 has 16 amino acids. V was cut by 5 bases and J by 3 bases, with 17 bases left in between. Germline CDR1 reads SSHAT; CDR2 reads FNYEAQ (reference sequence). The CDR3 reads CASSNGHSLSYNEQFF. The CDR3 bases are TGTGCCAGCAGCAACGGACACTCTCTCAGCTACAATGAGCAGTTCTTC.

At least ten counts were recorded for this clonotype. CDR3 sequence (DNA): TGTGCCAGCAGCCAAGAACACACTGAAGCTTTCTTT. It encodes CASSQEHTEAFF. The gene calls are TRBV12-3 or TRBV12-4 and TRBJ1-1; D is uncertain. Trimming cost V 6 bases and J 3 bases, with 8 bases left between them. CDR3 length: 12 residues.

Many counts were recorded for this clonotype. The rearrangement joins TRBV2 to TRBJ2-5; no clear D. Trimming cost V 4 bases and J 0 bases, with 6 bases left between them. This CDR3 is 13 amino acids long. Germline V gives CDR1 SNHLY, CDR2 FYNNEI. This chain's CDR3 is CASSGTNQETQYF. In DNA, the CDR3 is TGTGCCAGCAGTGGTACAAACCAAGAGACCCAGTACTTC. Full variable domain (rest looked up from reference TRBV2 and TRBJ2-5): EPEVTQTPSHQVTQMGQEVILRCVPISNHLYFYWYRQILGQKVEFLVSFYNNEISEKSEIFDDQFSVERPDGSNFTLKIRSTKLEDSAMYFCASSGTNQETQYFGPGTRLLVL.

The gene calls are TRBV7-6 and TRBJ2-1; TRBD2 matches at 9 bases. This CDR3 is built from 17 residues. J lost 4 bases, V lost 1 base, and 8 bases had no gene match. The germline V gene encodes CDR1 SGHVS and CDR2 FNYEAQ. CDR3 coding DNA: TGTGCCAGCAGCTTAGTTCCGGGCGGGGGGGTTTACAATGAGCAGTTCTTC. It translates to CASSLVPGGGVYNEQFF.

Many counts were recorded for this clonotype. This chain joins TRBV6-1 and TRBJ2-2; D is perhaps TRBD1 (6 bases). Germline CDR1 is MNHNS and CDR2 is SASEGT. V lost 6 bases, J lost 6 bases, and 11 bases lay in between. The CDR3 is 13 amino acids. As DNA, the CDR3 is TGTGCCAGCAGACCTGGGGGCCCCGGGGAGCTGTTTTTT. It specifies CASRPGGPGELFF.

The table lists this clonotype with a few counts. CDR3 region: CASSFSTGGSYNEQFF. The CDR3 nucleotides are TGTGCCAGCAGCTTCTCGACGGGGGGCTCTTACAATGAGCAGTTCTTC. V gene TRBV7-9 combines with J gene TRBJ2-1, with D perhaps matching TRBD2 (7 bases). Germline CDR1 is SEHNR and CDR2 is FQNEAQ (reference sequence). Trimming removed 3 bases at V and 4 bases at J, with 16 bases between. The CDR3 consists of 16 residues.

Remarks on this clonotype: This may be a read error, as it is one base from a much larger clone. CDR3 in DNA: TGTGCCGCCAGTGATTTGCAGGTAGGTCAGGGGATGCCCTACGAGCAGTACGTC. This gives the protein CAASDLQVGQGMPYEQYV. The V call is TRBV24-1, the J call TRBJ2-7; D is possibly TRBD1 (6 bases). Germline CDR1 and CDR2: KGHDR and SFDVKD. The CDR3 loop spans 18 amino acids.

V gene TRBV7-9 combines with J gene TRBJ1-1; a possible D gene is TRBD1 (5 bases). Germline assignment: CDR1 SEHNR and CDR2 FQNEAQ (reference sequence). V was pared by 4 bases and J by 2 bases, with 14 bases between. The CDR3 sequence is 15 residues long. The CDR3 loop reads CASSSTGHLNTEAFF. The CDR3 DNA reads as TGTGCCAGCAGCTCGACCGGACACTTAAACACTGAAGCTTTCTTT.

The table lists this clonotype with many counts. V and J are TRBV7-9 and TRBJ1-6; D call uncertain. V was cut by 5 bases and J by 6 bases, with 14 bases left in between. The length of the CDR3 is 15 residues. Germline CDR1 SEHNR, CDR2 FQNEAQ (reference sequence). Here the CDR3 reads CASSPSGLSNSPLHF. CDR3 sequence (DNA): TGTGCCAGCAGCCCTTCGGGGTTAAGTAATTCACCCCTCCACTTT.

This clonotype came up a few times. The limits of the CDR3 on the DNA are not certain, so only TCRdb's listed CDR3 is given. The chain links TRBV2 to TRBJ2-1; no check of the table's D call, TRBD2, against the DNA was made. Germline assignment: CDR1 SNHLY and CDR2 FYNNEI. The CDR3 extends over 14 residues, inclusive of both ends. The CDR3 is CASSVGGGAVEQSF.

This clonotype was seen many times. This chain joins TRBV12-3 or TRBV12-4 and TRBJ2-2; tentative D call: TRBD2 (6 bases). CDR3 size: 17 residues. Between the trimmed V and J ends, which lost 7 bases and 4 bases, there was a span of 22 bases. CDR3 bases: TGTGCCAGCACCAGGGCGAAGGGGACTCTGAGCACCGGGGAGCTGTTTTTT. Amino acid sequence: CASTRAKGTLSTGELFF.

In this sample, this clonotype turned up many times. V gene TRBV7-9 combines with J gene TRBJ1-2; D uncertain. This CDR3 has 13 amino acids. Germline V gives CDR1 SEHNR, CDR2 FQNEAQ (reference sequence). V lost 0 bases to trimming and J lost 2 bases, with 4 bases between them. In DNA, the CDR3 is TGTGCCAGCAGCTTAGCGCGGAACTATGGCTACACCTTC. It translates to CASSLARNYGYTF.

This clonotype was detected a few times. V usage is TRBV20-1 and J usage is TRBJ2-7; 7 bases match TRBD1. The germline gives CDR1 DFQATT, CDR2 SNEGSKA (reference sequence). The CDR3 has 13 residues. The V gene end was trimmed by 1 base and the J gene end by 3 bases; junction bases not matched to a gene: 3. CDR3 sequence reads: CSARGRTGYEQYF. CDR3 DNA: TGCAGTGCTAGAGGTCGGACAGGCTACGAGCAGTACTTC.

At least ten counts were recorded for this clonotype. This chain links TRBV6-6 with TRBJ2-7, with D maybe TRBD2 (7 bases). V was pared by 8 bases and J by 3 bases, with 14 bases between. The length of the CDR3 is 13 residues. Germline V CDR1 and CDR2: MNHNY, SVGAGI (reference sequence). CDR3 amino acids: CASARGGGYEQYV. CDR3 sequence (DNA): TGTGCCAGCGCTAGGGGGGGTGGCTACGAGCAGTACGTC.

In this sample, this clonotype turned up many times. The J gene is TRBJ2-7, the V gene TRBV6-5; D could derive from TRBD1 or TRBD2 (8 bases each). This CDR3 contains 15 residues. V lost 0 bases to trimming and J lost 9 bases, with 18 bases between them. Germline V CDR1 and CDR2: MNHEY, SVGAGI. DNA of the CDR3: TGTGCCAGCAGTTACTCGTGGACAGGGACTAGGAGGCAGTACTTC. Translated: CASSYSWTGTRRQYF.